This T cell receptor (beta chain) was found in a study of T cell repertoires in cytomegalovirus infection. General study results and limits: HLA-C-restricted CMV clonotypes gave the most frequent clonotype in two of eight donors.

In its sample, this clonotype was seen many times. Its specificity is not known. TCRdb used MiXCR to reprocess the reads, holding one entry per CDR3 protein. Of a few hundred thousand distinct CDR3 sequences in the sample, over 7.5% were seen once. The V gene's germline CDR1 is LGHNT and CDR2 FRNRAP. The CDR3 loop spans 13 amino acids. The V end was cut by 1 base, the J end by 12 bases, with 13 bases between. The TCR was taken from a human donor in good health (CMV status not recorded). Some clones in this sample may be carry-over from other donors' samples. The sample was PBMCs. The chain employs TRBV12-5 and TRBJ2-1, with a weak D call TRBD1 (5 bases). CDR3 loop: CASGLASGPGQFF. DNA for the CDR3: TGTGCTAGTGGTTTGGCCTCAGGGCCGGGGCAGTTCTTC.